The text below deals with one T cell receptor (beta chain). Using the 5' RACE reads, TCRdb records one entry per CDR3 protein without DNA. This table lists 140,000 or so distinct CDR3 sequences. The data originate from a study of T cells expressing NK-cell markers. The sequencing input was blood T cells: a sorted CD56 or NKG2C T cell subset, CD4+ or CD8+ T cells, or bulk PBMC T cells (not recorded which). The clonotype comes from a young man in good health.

The CDR3 sequence is CASNSGGEQFF. The chain carries TRBV19 and TRBJ2-1; the D call from TCRdb, TRBD1, cannot be confirmed without DNA. Germline CDR1 is LNHDA and CDR2 is SQIVND (reference sequence). This CDR3 contains 11 residues. The full variable domain, in which reference TRBV19 and TRBJ2-1 provide the parts outside the CDR3, is DGGITQSPKYLFRKEGQNVTLSCEQNLNHDAMYWYRQDPGQGLRLIYYSQIVNDFQKGDIAEGYSVSREKKESFPLTVTSAQKNPTAFYLCASNSGGEQFFGPGTRLTVL.